The clone carrying this T cell receptor beta chain was observed a few times. What it binds is not known. These data are taken from a study of beta chain features in type 1 diabetes. In the study overall: The study examined around 98,000,000 sorted cells across all samples. Study outcomes and limitations: Shorter TCRB CDR3s, moderately but significantly so, were found in Type 1 diabetes patients in all four CD4+ subsets.

The germline gives CDR1 SEHNR, CDR2 FQNEAQ (reference sequence). The V end was cut by 5 bases, the J end by 4 bases, with 13 bases between. This CDR3 is built from 14 residues. The entirety of the isolated RNA underwent reverse transcription, so expressed TCRB transcripts were sequenced. Sequencing was performed with immunoSEQ multiplex PCR; in TCRdb, only in-frame clones are kept and a portion is missing. The repertoire consists of hundreds of thousands of clones, with about 11% occurring once and the leading ten covering over 0.015%. The TCR comes from a woman in her twenties or thirties in good health. What was sequenced was naive CD4+ T cells from blood. The chain employs TRBV7-9 and TRBJ2-3; D remains ambiguous. This CDR3 is CASSPRLSPDTQYF. CDR3 sequence (DNA): TGTGCCAGCAGCCCAAGACTCTCCCCAGATACGCAGTATTTT.